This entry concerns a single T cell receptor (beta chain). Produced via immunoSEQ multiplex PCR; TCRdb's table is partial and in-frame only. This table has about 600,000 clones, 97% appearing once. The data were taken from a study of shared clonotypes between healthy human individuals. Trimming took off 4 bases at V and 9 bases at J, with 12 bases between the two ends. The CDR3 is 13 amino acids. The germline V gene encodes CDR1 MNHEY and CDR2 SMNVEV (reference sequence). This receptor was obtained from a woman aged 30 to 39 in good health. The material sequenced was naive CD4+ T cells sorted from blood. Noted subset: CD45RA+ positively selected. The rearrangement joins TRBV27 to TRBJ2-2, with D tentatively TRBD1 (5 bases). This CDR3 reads CASSSQGHRELFF. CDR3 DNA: TGTGCCAGCAGTTCTCAGGGTCACCGGGAGCTGTTTTTT.